Each of the 11 T cell receptor beta chains below was sequenced from the same sample in a study of shared clonotypes between healthy human individuals (dated by TCRdb to the early 2020s). Library creation used the immunoSEQ multiplex PCR assay. The table was pulled from immuneACCESS by TCRdb, which kept in-frame rearrangements only. Such tables lose some clones; where checked, under half of the loss comes from unresolved V genes, and the rest has no known cause. The sample table contains some 1.4 million clones; only one count was recorded for roughly 95% of them. Roughly 1.2% of the sample is held by the ten biggest clonotypes. Sample: naive CD4+ T cells sorted from blood. What the cell subset or site label conveys for this sample: CD45RA+ positively selected. The receptor set was obtained from a man younger than 45 in good health.

The J gene is TRBJ1-5, the V gene TRBV6-5; tentatively, D is TRBD1 (5 bases). The CDR3 totals 15 residues. V lost 3 bases, J lost 5 bases, and 14 bases lay in between. In germline, CDR1 is MNHEY, CDR2 SVGAGI. The CDR3 region is CASSYSGTPDQPQHF. Here the CDR3 DNA reads TGTGCCAGCAGTTATAGCGGGACCCCCGATCAGCCCCAGCATTTT.

Concerning this clone itself: At the DNA level, this CDR3 is encoded by other sequences in the same sample as well. The chain is built from TRBV19 and TRBJ2-1, with 10 bases identical to TRBD1. The germline V gene encodes CDR1 LNHDA and CDR2 SQIVND (reference sequence). The junction had 4 bases not matched to a gene; V was cut back by 5 bases and J by 0 bases. The CDR3 spans 16 residues. CDR3 protein: CASSPRTGGSYNEQFF. CDR3 in DNA: TGTGCCAGTAGTCCCCGGACAGGGGGCTCCTACAATGAGCAGTTCTTC.

The chain couples TRBV28 to TRBJ2-3; the match to TRBD1 covers 7 bases. The ends lost 6 bases at V and 2 bases at J; junction bases unmatched: 14. This CDR3 is built from 17 residues. The germline CDR1 and CDR2 sequences are MDHEN and SYDVKM. Here the CDR3 reads CASSLWGQGDFTDTQYF. CDR3 coding DNA: TGTGCCAGCAGCCTTTGGGGGCAGGGGGATTTCACAGATACGCAGTATTTT. Full variable domain (rest looked up from reference TRBV28 and TRBJ2-3): DVKVTQSSRYLVKRTGEKVFLECVQDMDHENMFWYRQDPGLGLRLIYFSYDVKMKEKGDIPEGYSVSREKKERFSLILESASTNQTSMYLCASSLWGQGDFTDTQYFGPGTRLTVL.

This chain joins TRBV6-6 and TRBJ1-5; TRBD1 might be the D (5 bases). This CDR3 has 14 residues. Germline V gives CDR1 MNHNY, CDR2 SVGAGI (reference sequence). The V end was cut by 2 bases, the J end by 9 bases, with 14 bases between. The CDR3, as DNA: TGTGCCAGCAGTTACCCCGGGTCAGGGCGGCCCCAGCATTTT. It specifies CASSYPGSGRPQHF.

The chain employs TRBV7-2 and TRBJ2-2; D is tentatively TRBD1 or TRBD2 (5 bases each). This CDR3 region has 12 residues. Germline CDR1 is SGHTA and CDR2 is FQGNSA. V lost 7 bases to trimming and J lost 6 bases, with 9 bases between them. In DNA, the CDR3 is TGTGCCAGCACCATGGGACCCGGGGAGCTGTTTTTT. Its protein is CASTMGPGELFF.

The V gene is TRBV15, the J gene TRBJ1-5; 7 positions match TRBD1. V trimming: 1 base; J trimming: 4 bases; junction bases outside the gene matches: 4. The germline CDR1 and CDR2 sequences are LNHNV and YYDKDF (reference sequence). The CDR3 has 15 residues. The chain's CDR3 is CATSRAGTDNQPQHF. The CDR3 coding sequence is TGTGCCACCAGCAGAGCCGGGACAGATAATCAGCCCCAGCATTTT.

V and J are TRBV15 and TRBJ2-1, with D possibly TRBD2 on 5 matching bases. The CDR3 sequence is 15 residues long. The V and J ends lost 4 bases and 1 base respectively, with 11 bases between them. CDR1 is LNHNV, CDR2 YYDKDF, per germline (reference sequence). The CDR3 is CATSTSGASYNEQFF. The CDR3 DNA reads TGTGCCACCAGCACAAGCGGAGCTTCCTACAATGAGCAGTTCTTC.

The V and J genes are TRBV2 and TRBJ2-2; D not certain. The length of the CDR3 is 15 residues. V was clipped by 4 bases and J by 2 bases, with 11 bases between them. Germline assignment: CDR1 SNHLY and CDR2 FYNNEI. The DNA of the CDR3 is TGTGCCAGCAGTGCCCTGGGCGGTAACACCGGGGAGCTGTTTTTT. This encodes CASSALGGNTGELFF.

This rearrangement joins TRBV10-1 to TRBJ2-2, with 10 positions matching TRBD1. This CDR3 comprises 14 residues. With V trimmed by 6 bases and J by 7 bases, 5 bases remained unmatched. Germline V CDR1 and CDR2: WNHNN, SYGVQD (reference sequence). CDR3 in amino acids: CASSGQGVNGELFF. CDR3 bases: TGCGCCAGCAGCGGACAGGGGGTAAACGGGGAGCTGTTTTTT.

The chain employs TRBV5-1 and TRBJ2-7; 9 bases align to TRBD1. J was trimmed by 3 bases and V by 0 bases; bases with no gene match: 7. Germline V lookup: CDR1 SGHRS, CDR2 YFSETQ. This CDR3 spans 16 amino acids. This CDR3 is CASSLAKDRGIYEQYF. The CDR3 DNA sequence: TGCGCCAGCAGCTTGGCCAAGGACAGGGGAATCTACGAGCAGTACTTC. Together with reference TRBV5-1 and TRBJ2-7, the CDR3 gives the full variable domain: KAGVTQTPRYLIKTRGQQVTLSCSPISGHRSVSWYQQTPGQGLQFLFEYFSETQRNKGNFPGRFSGRQFSNSRSEMNVSTLELGDSALYLCASSLAKDRGIYEQYFGPGTRLTVT.

The chain couples TRBV2 to TRBJ2-1; unclear D gene. Germline-derived CDR1 and CDR2 are SNHLY and FYNNEI. The CDR3 has 11 amino acids. The V end lost 8 bases, the J end lost 13 bases, and 15 bases lay between the germline ends. CDR3 in amino acids: CASVLGPSQFF. CDR3 coding DNA: TGTGCCAGCGTTCTGGGTCCCTCCCAGTTCTTC. The variable domain in full, with the rest retrieved from reference TRBV2 and TRBJ2-1, is EPEVTQTPSHQVTQMGQEVILRCVPISNHLYFYWYRQILGQKVEFLVSFYNNEISEKSEIFDDQFSVERPDGSNFTLKIRSTKLEDSAMYFCASVLGPSQFFGPGTRLTVL.